The present T cell receptor (beta chain) was sequenced within a study of T cells in Graves' hyperthyroidism and ophthalmopathy. Germline V lookup: CDR1 SGHVS, CDR2 FQNEAQ. J was trimmed by 2 bases and V by 5 bases; bases with no gene match: 8. CDR3 length: 16 amino acids. The source material, RNA transcripts, was used to amplify TCR beta CDR3 regions. The TCR CDR3 was amplified in a first-round RT-PCR using the HTBI primer set. TCRdb passed the multiplex PCR reads through MiXCR, listing each CDR3 protein once. The table includes around 300,000 distinct CDR3 sequences, roughly 13% detected once. The sequencing sample was made of blood. This chain joins TRBV7-8 and TRBJ2-1; 8 positions agree with TRBD2. The TCR originated in a woman aged 40 to 49 with Graves' ophthalmopathy. CDR3 DNA sequence: TGTGCCAGCAGCCCATTCGGGGGGGCCCCCTACAATGAGCAGTTCTTC. It yields the protein CASSPFGGAPYNEQFF.